This is a list of T cell receptor beta chains from one sample in a study of T cells in Graves' hyperthyroidism and ophthalmopathy. TCRdb reprocessed the multiplex PCR reads via MiXCR and lists one record per CDR3 protein. The sample has 750,000 to 900,000 distinct CDR3 sequences, 35% to 45% seen once. Specimen: blood. These receptors originate from a man aged 18 to 30 with Graves' hyperthyroidism. The CDR3 runs from the conserved cysteine through the conserved F or W. Each record gives: D gene, CDR3 length, V gene, clone size, J gene, CDR3 protein, CDR3 DNA. D genes are given only for firm matches. A row's size may be missing; if present it is once, few, many or a size class.

TRBD1	14	TRBV20-1	many	TRBJ1-1	CSAREPGQGTEAFF	TGCAGTGCTAGGGAACCGGGACAGGGCACTGAAGCTTTCTTT
TRBD2	15	TRBV5-4	many	TRBJ2-5	CASSLTSGKQETQYF	TGTGCCAGCAGCCTGACTAGCGGGAAACAAGAGACCCAGTACTTC
NA	15	TRBV5-1	few	TRBJ2-7	CASSLGAASSYEQYF	TGCGCCAGCAGCTTGGGTGCAGCCTCATCCTACGAGCAGTACTTC
NA	15	TRBV4-3	few	TRBJ1-5	CASSQDVTPNQPQHF	TGCGCCAGCAGCCAAGATGTGACACCAAATCAGCCCCAGCATTTT
TRBD2	15	TRBV9	NA	TRBJ2-5	CASSARGGKGETQYF	TGTGCCAGCAGCGCCCGCGGGGGGAAGGGAGAGACCCAGTACTTC
TRBD1	13	TRBV28	NA	TRBJ2-7	CASSEGQGNEQYF	TGTGCCAGCAGCGAGGGACAGGGAAACGAGCAGTACTTC
NA	16	TRBV5-1	few	TRBJ2-7	CASSLGPSRDSYEQYF	TGCGCCAGCAGCTTGGGCCCGTCTCGGGACTCCTACGAGCAGTACTTC
NA	14	TRBV12-3/TRBV12-4	many	TRBJ1-6	CASSVRMDNSPLHF	TGTGCCAGCAGTGTCCGTATGGATAATTCACCCCTCCACTTT
NA	17	TRBV11-1	NA	TRBJ1-3	CASSLRSELSSGNTIYF	TGTGCCAGCAGCCTCCGATCTGAACTCTCCTCTGGAAACACCATATATTTT
NA	15	TRBV5-4	NA	TRBJ2-5	CASSLRGDRQETQYF	TGTGCCAGCAGCTTGAGGGGTGACAGACAAGAGACCCAGTACTTC
NA	16	TRBV4-2	NA	TRBJ1-3	CASSQERHWRGNTIYF	TGTGCCAGCAGCCAAGAACGGCACTGGCGTGGAAACACCATATATTTT
TRBD2	17	TRBV20-1	few	TRBJ2-5	CSARDFRGGLSKETQYF	TGCAGTGCTAGAGATTTCCGGGGGGGGCTGTCTAAAGAGACCCAGTACTTT
NA	11	TRBV25-1	many	TRBJ1-1	CAPPRKTEAFF	TGTGCCCCCCCCAGGAAAACTGAAGCTTTCTTT